This entry lists 24 T cell receptor beta chains sequenced from one sample in a study of T cell repertoires and leukemia-associated antigens. TCRdb ran MiXCR on the 5' RACE reads and lists one entry per CDR3 protein. The data show approximately 12,000 distinct CDR3 sequences, with roughly two fifths seen just once and 30% to 40% held by the top ten. No antigen is known for these receptors. Sequenced: CD3+ T cells sorted from blood and cultured. The receptor set was obtained from a female donor in good health.

This clonotype has ten or more counts. The chain employs TRBV6-6 and TRBJ2-3; TRBD2 aligns across 10 bases. This CDR3 has 17 residues. Germline assignment: CDR1 MNHNY and CDR2 SVGAGI (reference sequence). Unmatched junction bases numbered 12, after V lost 7 bases and J lost 2 bases. CDR3 DNA sequence: TGTGCCAGCAAAAGGCCAGCGGGAGGGCAATACACAGATACGCAGTATTTT. Translation gives CASKRPAGGQYTDTQYF.

V usage is TRBV25-1 and J usage is TRBJ2-2; no reliable D call. From germline, CDR1 is MGHDK and CDR2 SYGVNS. The CDR3 extends over 14 amino acids. Trimming cost V 4 bases and J 1 base, with 7 bases left between them. CDR3 loop: CASSGQMNTGELFF. CDR3 nucleotides: TGTGCCAGCAGTGGCCAGATGAACACCGGGGAGCTGTTTTTT.

The chain employs TRBV29-1 and TRBJ2-7; 9 nucleotides match TRBD1. The CDR3 spans 13 residues. The germline V gene has CDR1 SQVTM and CDR2 ANQGSEA. The V gene end was trimmed by 4 bases and the J gene end by 9 bases; junction bases not matched to a gene: 10. The CDR3 region has the DNA TGCAGCGTTGGGACAGGGGAAGCGGGTCGGCAGTACTTC. Translating it yields CSVGTGEAGRQYF.

The chain combines TRBV12-3 or TRBV12-4 with TRBJ2-5; D ambiguous. CDR3 length equals 12 residues. The V end lost 5 bases, the J end lost 5 bases, and 9 bases lay between the germline ends. The CDR3 loop reads CASSPVRETQYF. CDR3 coding DNA: TGTGCCAGCAGTCCCGTGAGGGAGACCCAGTACTTC.

This clonotype was seen more than once but under ten times. The chain recombines TRBV27 with TRBJ1-6, with D unresolved. This CDR3 spans 17 amino acids. The germline V gene encodes CDR1 MNHEY and CDR2 SMNVEV (reference sequence). Trimming cost V 2 bases and J 8 bases, with 19 bases left between them. The CDR3 protein is CASSLRHLGVEDSPLHF. As DNA, the CDR3 is TGTGCCAGCAGTTTACGCCACCTCGGCGTTGAGGATTCACCCCTCCACTTT.

As regards this clonotype: The junction and the germline gene differ at one end; a read error may be behind it. The chain uses TRBV27 and TRBJ2-7; 10 bases align to TRBD2. Germline CDR1 MNHEY, CDR2 SMNVEV (reference sequence). The CDR3 has 18 residues. The chain's CDR3 is CAGGSWTSGSGVSYERYF. In nucleotides, the CDR3 is TGTGCCGGCGGTTCATGGACTAGCGGCTCGGGAGTTTCCTACGAGCGGTACTTC.

By share, this clonotype counts as medium-sized. This sequence joins TRBV12-3 or TRBV12-4 and TRBJ2-7; maybe TRBD1 (5 bases). The CDR3 is 14 amino acids. The V gene lost 6 bases and the J gene lost 4 bases, with 16 bases spanning the gap. The CDR3 spells CASSPRQGAYEQYF. In DNA, the CDR3 is TGTGCCAGCAGCCCCCGGCAGGGCGCTTACGAGCAGTACTTC.

As to this clonotype: Mismatch with germline at one junction end may stem from a read error. The V and J genes are TRBV5-1 and TRBJ1-5; maybe TRBD1 (6 bases). Germline loops: CDR1 SGHRS, CDR2 YFSETQ. The CDR3 is 13 amino acids. CDR3 loop: CASSTGNNRPQHF. For the CDR3, the DNA is TGCGCCAGCAGCACAGGGAACAATCGGCCCCAGCATTTT.

This clonotype turned up a few times. The chain is built from TRBV5-1 and TRBJ1-1; 8 bases fit TRBD1. The germline CDR1 and CDR2 sequences are SGHRS and YFSETQ. V shed 4 bases, J shed 4 bases, and the junction held 3 bases outside the gene matches. This CDR3 has 13 residues. CDR3 region: CASSLTGGTEAFF. CDR3 sequence (DNA): TGCGCCAGCAGCCTCACAGGGGGCACTGAAGCTTTCTTT.

This clonotype was picked up a small number of times. This chain uses TRBV15 with TRBJ2-1; unclear D gene. Germline-derived CDR1 and CDR2 are LNHNV and YYDKDF (reference sequence). CDR3 length: 14 amino acids. Trimming took off 8 bases at V and 3 bases at J, with 14 bases between the two ends. In DNA form, the CDR3 reads TGTGCCACCCGACCAGGAGATATCTACAATGAGCAGTTCTTC. Its translation is CATRPGDIYNEQFF. Variable domain in full (rest from reference TRBV15 and TRBJ2-1): DAMVIQNPRYQVTQFGKPVTLSCSQTLNHNVMYWYQQKSSQAPKLLFHYYDKDFNNEADTPDNFQSRRPNTSFCFLDIRSPGLGDTAMYLCATRPGDIYNEQFFGPGTRLTVL.

The chain is built from TRBV20-1 and TRBJ2-1, with 13 bases fitting TRBD2. V was pared by 2 bases and J by 8 bases, with 9 bases of the junction left unmatched. Germline V gene lookup returns CDR1 DFQATT and CDR2 SNEGSKA (reference sequence). The CDR3 extends over 16 amino acids. The CDR3 DNA is TGCAGTGCTAGATGGACGACTAGCGGGAGGTTCGATGAGCAGTTCTTC. Protein sequence: CSARWTTSGRFDEQFF.

This clonotype was observed many times. The chain has TRBV3-1 and TRBJ1-2, with no clear D. CDR3 length: 13 residues. V lost 1 base and J lost 7, with 10 bases in between. Germline V gene data show CDR1 as LGHDT and CDR2 as YNNKEL (reference sequence). The DNA of the CDR3 is TGTGCCAGCAGCCAAGCTCGGTCGGCTGGCTACACCTTC. Its protein product is CASSQARSAGYTF.

Remarks on this clonotype: One end of the junction does not line up with germline, which may come from a read error. The chain couples TRBV5-1 to TRBJ2-3; D is tentatively TRBD1 or TRBD2 (5 bases each). Looked up from germline, CDR1 is SGHRS and CDR2 is YFSETQ. The CDR3 contains 15 residues. The CDR3 DNA reads TGCACCAGCAGTCCTGGGACGACGCACACAGATACGCAGTATTTT. Translation: CTSSPGTTHTDTQYF.

V is TRBV11-2 and J is TRBJ2-7; 7 bases line up with TRBD1. V shed 7 bases, J shed 0 bases, and the junction held 15 bases outside the gene matches. The CDR3 has 17 residues. The germline CDR1 and CDR2 sequences are SGHAT and FQNNGV. CDR3 sequence reads: CASNLKRGQASSYEQYF. CDR3 in DNA: TGTGCCAGCAATTTAAAGAGGGGGCAGGCGAGCTCCTACGAGCAGTACTTC.

In its sample, this clonotype is medium-sized. In DNA, the CDR3 is TGCGCCAGCAGCTTGGCGGTTGGGGAGACCCAGTACTTC. It yields the protein CASSLAVGETQYF. The chain couples TRBV5-1 to TRBJ2-5; D not certain. The CDR3 loop spans 13 amino acids. Germline CDR1 SGHRS, CDR2 YFSETQ. Trimming shortened V by 0 bases and J by 5 bases, and 8 bases separated the two germline ends. The full variable domain, completed using reference TRBV5-1 and TRBJ2-5, is KAGVTQTPRYLIKTRGQQVTLSCSPISGHRSVSWYQQTPGQGLQFLFEYFSETQRNKGNFPGRFSGRQFSNSRSEMNVSTLELGDSALYLCASSLAVGETQYFGPGTRLLVL.

In this sample, this clonotype turned up a few times. V and J are TRBV5-1 and TRBJ2-3; a possible D gene is TRBD1 (6 bases). The V and J ends lost 4 bases and 2 bases respectively, with 11 bases between them. The CDR3 length is 14 residues. Germline assignment: CDR1 SGHRS and CDR2 YFSETQ. The CDR3 coding sequence is TGCGCCAGCAGCGATCAGGGGCCCACAGATACGCAGTATTTT. It encodes CASSDQGPTDTQYF.

This chain joins TRBV4-3 and TRBJ2-7, with 10 bases fitting TRBD2. The J segment lost 3 bases and the V segment lost 4 bases, leaving 9 bases of the junction unmatched. The CDR3 has 16 residues. Per the germline V gene, CDR1 is LGHNA and CDR2 is YSLEER. This CDR3 reads CASSREASGSFYEQYF. DNA for the CDR3: TGCGCCAGCAGCCGAGAAGCTAGCGGGAGTTTCTACGAGCAGTACTTC.

The CDR3 DNA is TGCGCCAGCAGCTCAGCCGGGACTAGCGGTTCCTACAATGAGCAGTTCTTC. Translated, it gives CASSSAGTSGSYNEQFF. This chain uses TRBV5-1 with TRBJ2-1; 11 nucleotides match TRBD2. Germline values: CDR1 SGHRS, CDR2 YFSETQ. V was pared by 3 bases and J by 1 base, with 6 bases of the junction left unmatched. This CDR3 region has 17 residues.

This chain links TRBV21-1 with TRBJ2-5; the table assigns TRBD1, which was not confirmed against the DNA. TRBV21-1 is labeled a pseudogene. The CDR3 spans 14 residues. CDR3 residues: CASSHRDREEAQYF. CDR3 DNA sequence: TGTGCCAGCAGCCACCGGGACAGGGAAGAGGCCCAGTACTTC.

The rearrangement links TRBV6-1 to TRBJ2-3; 9 bases line up with TRBD2. This CDR3 spans 16 amino acids. The junction had 14 bases not matched to a gene; V was cut back by 9 bases and J by 4 bases. Germline V CDR1 and CDR2: MNHNS, SASEGT. CDR3 in amino acids: CASEEVKREVADTQYF. The CDR3 bases are TGTGCCAGTGAGGAGGTAAAGCGGGAGGTAGCAGATACGCAGTATTTT.

The J gene is TRBJ1-6, the V gene TRBV14; D possibly corresponds to TRBD1 (5 bases). This CDR3 contains 17 residues. The V end lost 1 base, the J end lost 7 bases, and 17 bases lay between the germline ends. Per germline, CDR1 SGHDN and CDR2 FVKESK. This chain's CDR3 is CASSQGYSGHRNSPLHF. As DNA, the CDR3 is TGTGCCAGCAGCCAAGGATACAGCGGACACCGAAATTCACCCCTCCACTTT.

The chain is built from TRBV7-9 and TRBJ2-5, with D perhaps being TRBD1 or TRBD2 (6 bases each). Trimming cost V 5 bases and J 6 bases, with 19 bases left between them. The CDR3 consists of 15 residues. Per the germline V gene, CDR1 is SEHNR and CDR2 is FQNEAQ (reference sequence). The CDR3 nucleotides read TGTGCCAGCAGCCGTCGGACGGGGGCTGGGAAGACCCAGTACTTC. Residues: CASSRRTGAGKTQYF.

The CDR3 spells CASSLGTSGFTSTDTQYF. The DNA for the CDR3 is TGTGCCAGCAGCTTGGGTACTAGCGGTTTTACTAGCACAGATACGCAGTATTTT. The chain is built from TRBV5-5 and TRBJ2-3; 8 positions agree with TRBD2. V trimming: 0 bases; J trimming: 0 bases; junction bases outside the gene matches: 9. This CDR3 comprises 18 residues. Germline V gene sequence: CDR1 SGHKS, CDR2 YYEKEE (reference sequence). Looking up the rest from reference TRBV5-5 and TRBJ2-3 gives the full variable domain: DAGVTQSPTHLIKTRGQQVTLRCSPISGHKSVSWYQQVLGQGPQFIFQYYEKEERGRGNFPDRFSARQFPNYSSELNVNALLLGDSALYLCASSLGTSGFTSTDTQYFGPGTRLTVL.

This chain links TRBV30 with TRBJ2-1; D is possibly TRBD2 (5 bases). CDR1 is GTSNPN and CDR2 is SVGIG in the germline V gene (reference sequence). The CDR3 covers 14 residues. V gave up 2 bases and J gave up 5 bases, with 13 bases separating them. DNA for the CDR3: TGTGCCTGGAGTTTGGGAGAGCGGAACAATGAGCAGTTCTTC. This codes for CAWSLGERNNEQFF.